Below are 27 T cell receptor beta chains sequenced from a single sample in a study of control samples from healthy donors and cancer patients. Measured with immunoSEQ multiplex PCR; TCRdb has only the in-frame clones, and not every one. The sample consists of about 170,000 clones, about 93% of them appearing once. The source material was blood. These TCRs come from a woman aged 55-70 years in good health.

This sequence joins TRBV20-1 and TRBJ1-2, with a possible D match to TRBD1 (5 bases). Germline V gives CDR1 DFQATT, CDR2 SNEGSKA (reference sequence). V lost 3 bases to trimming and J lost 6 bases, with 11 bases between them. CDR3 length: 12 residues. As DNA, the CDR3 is TGCAGTGCTAGTTCGGGGGTGAATGGCTACACCTTC. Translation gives CSASSGVNGYTF.

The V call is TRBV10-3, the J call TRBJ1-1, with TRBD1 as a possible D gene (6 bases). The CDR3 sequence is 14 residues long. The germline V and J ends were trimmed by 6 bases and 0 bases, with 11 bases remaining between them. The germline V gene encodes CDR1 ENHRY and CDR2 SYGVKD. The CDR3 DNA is TGTGCCATCAGAAACAGGGAAATGAACACTGAAGCTTTCTTT. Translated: CAIRNREMNTEAFF.

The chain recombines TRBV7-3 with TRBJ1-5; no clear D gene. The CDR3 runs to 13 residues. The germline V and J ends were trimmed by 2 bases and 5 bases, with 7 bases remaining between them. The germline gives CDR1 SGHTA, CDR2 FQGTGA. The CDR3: CASSLQPYQPQHF. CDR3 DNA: TGTGCCAGCAGCTTACAGCCCTATCAGCCCCAGCATTTT.

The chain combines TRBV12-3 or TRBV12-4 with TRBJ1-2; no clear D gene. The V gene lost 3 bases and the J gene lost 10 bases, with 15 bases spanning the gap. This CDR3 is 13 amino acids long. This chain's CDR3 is CASSLGKGPAYTF. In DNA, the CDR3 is TGTGCCAGCAGTTTGGGGAAGGGTCCTGCCTACACCTTC.

CDR3 bases: TGTGCCAGCCGACCCGGGGCAGGCACCGGGGAGCTGTTTTTT. Residues: CASRPGAGTGELFF. The chain couples TRBV2 to TRBJ2-2; D tentatively fits TRBD1 or TRBD2 (5 bases each). The CDR3 has 14 residues. The V gene lost 8 bases and the J gene lost 4 bases, with 14 bases spanning the gap. Germline V gives CDR1 SNHLY, CDR2 FYNNEI.

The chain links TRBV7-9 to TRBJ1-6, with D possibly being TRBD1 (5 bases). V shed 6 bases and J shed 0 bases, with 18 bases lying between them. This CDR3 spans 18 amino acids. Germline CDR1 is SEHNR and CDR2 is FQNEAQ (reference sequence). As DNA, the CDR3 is TGTGCCAGCAGTGGGGGGAGTCCCCATAGCTCCTATAATTCACCCCTCCACTTT. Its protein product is CASSGGSPHSSYNSPLHF.

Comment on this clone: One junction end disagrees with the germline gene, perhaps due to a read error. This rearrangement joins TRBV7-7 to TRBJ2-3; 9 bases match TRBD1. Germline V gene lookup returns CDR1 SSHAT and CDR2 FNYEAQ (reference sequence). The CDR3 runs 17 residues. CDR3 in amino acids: CASSLGVKDRGTDTQYF. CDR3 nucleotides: TGTGCTAGCAGCTTAGGGGTTAAGGACAGGGGAACAGATACGCAGTATTTT.

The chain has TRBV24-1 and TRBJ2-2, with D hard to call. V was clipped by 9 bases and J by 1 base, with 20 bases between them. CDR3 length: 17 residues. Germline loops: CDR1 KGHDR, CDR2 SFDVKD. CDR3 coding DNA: TGTGCCACCCCCCCCCTACTAAGATGGGGGAACACCGGGGAGCTGTTTTTT. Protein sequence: CATPPLLRWGNTGELFF.

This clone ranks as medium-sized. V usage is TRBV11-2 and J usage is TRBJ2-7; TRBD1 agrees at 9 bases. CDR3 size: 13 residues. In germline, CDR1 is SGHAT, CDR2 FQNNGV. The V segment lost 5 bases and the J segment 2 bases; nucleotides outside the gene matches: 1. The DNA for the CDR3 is TGTGCCAGCAGCCGACAGGGGGCCTACGAGCAGTACTTC. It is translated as CASSRQGAYEQYF.

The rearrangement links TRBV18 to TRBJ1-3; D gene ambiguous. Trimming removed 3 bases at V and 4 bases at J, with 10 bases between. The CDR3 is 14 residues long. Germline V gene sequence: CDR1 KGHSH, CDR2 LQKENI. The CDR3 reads CASSPSQRGNTIYF. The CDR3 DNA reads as TGTGCCAGCTCACCCAGTCAACGGGGAAACACCATATATTTT.

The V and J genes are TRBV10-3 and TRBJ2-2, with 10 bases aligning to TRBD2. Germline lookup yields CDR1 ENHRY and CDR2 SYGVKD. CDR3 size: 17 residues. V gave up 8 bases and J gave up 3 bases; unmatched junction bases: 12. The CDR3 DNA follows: TGTGCCATCGGACTAGCGGAACAAGGAGGAGACACCGGGGAGCTGTTTTTT. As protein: CAIGLAEQGGDTGELFF.

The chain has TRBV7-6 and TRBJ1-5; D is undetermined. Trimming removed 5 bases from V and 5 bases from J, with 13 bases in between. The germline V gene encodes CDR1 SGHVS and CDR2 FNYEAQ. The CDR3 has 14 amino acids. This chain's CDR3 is CASSKLGGDQPQHF. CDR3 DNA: TGTGCCAGCAGCAAATTGGGAGGTGATCAGCCCCAGCATTTT. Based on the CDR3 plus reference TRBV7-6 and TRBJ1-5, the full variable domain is GAGVSQSPRYKVTKRGQDVALRCDPISGHVSLYWYRQALGQGPEFLTYFNYEAQQDKSGLPNDRFSAERPEGSISTLTIQRTEQRDSAMYRCASSKLGGDQPQHFGDGTRLSIL.

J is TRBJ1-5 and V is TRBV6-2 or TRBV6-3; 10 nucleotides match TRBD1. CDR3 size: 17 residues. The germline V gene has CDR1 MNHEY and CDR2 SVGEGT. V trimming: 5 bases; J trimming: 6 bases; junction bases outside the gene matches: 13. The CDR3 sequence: CASSTRHRDRGTQPQHF. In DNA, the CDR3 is TGTGCCAGCAGTACGCGACACCGGGACAGGGGTACTCAGCCCCAGCATTTT.

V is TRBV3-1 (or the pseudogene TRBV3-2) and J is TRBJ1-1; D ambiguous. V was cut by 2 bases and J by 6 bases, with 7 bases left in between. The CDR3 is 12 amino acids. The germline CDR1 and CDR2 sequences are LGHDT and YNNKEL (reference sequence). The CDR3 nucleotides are TGTGCCAGCAGCCAAAGTTTCGCTGAAGCTTTCTTT. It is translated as CASSQSFAEAFF.

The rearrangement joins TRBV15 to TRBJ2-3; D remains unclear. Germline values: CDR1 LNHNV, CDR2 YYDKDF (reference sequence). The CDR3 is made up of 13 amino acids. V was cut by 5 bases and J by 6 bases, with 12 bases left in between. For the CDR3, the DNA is TGTGCCACCAGCCCCCAAGCTTTGGATACGCAGTATTTT. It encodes CATSPQALDTQYF.

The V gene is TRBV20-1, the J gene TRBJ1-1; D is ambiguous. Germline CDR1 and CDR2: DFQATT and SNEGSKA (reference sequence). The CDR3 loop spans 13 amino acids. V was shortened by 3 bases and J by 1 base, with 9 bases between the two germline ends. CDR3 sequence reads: CSASRQKNTEAFF. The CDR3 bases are TGCAGTGCTAGTCGGCAAAAGAACACTGAAGCTTTCTTT.

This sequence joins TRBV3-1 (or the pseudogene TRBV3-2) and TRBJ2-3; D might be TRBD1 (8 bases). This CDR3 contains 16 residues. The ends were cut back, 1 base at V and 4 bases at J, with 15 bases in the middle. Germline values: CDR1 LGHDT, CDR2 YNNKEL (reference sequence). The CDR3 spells CASSQVYRGGPDTQYF. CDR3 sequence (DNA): TGTGCCAGCAGCCAAGTCTACAGGGGGGGGCCAGATACGCAGTATTTT.

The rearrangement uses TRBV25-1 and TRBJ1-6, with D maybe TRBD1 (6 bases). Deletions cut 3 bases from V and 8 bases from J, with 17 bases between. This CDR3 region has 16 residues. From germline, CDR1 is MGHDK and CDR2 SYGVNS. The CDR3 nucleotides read TGTGCCAGCAGTGACCGCCGACAGGACCGCGATTCACCCCTCCACTTT. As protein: CASSDRRQDRDSPLHF.

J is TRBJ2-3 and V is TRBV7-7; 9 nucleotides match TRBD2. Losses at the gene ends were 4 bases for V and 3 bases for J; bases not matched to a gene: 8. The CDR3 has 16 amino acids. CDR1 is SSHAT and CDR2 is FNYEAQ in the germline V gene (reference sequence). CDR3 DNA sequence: TGTGCCAGCAGCTCACGGGGTGCGGGGGGGACAGATACGCAGTATTTT. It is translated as CASSSRGAGGTDTQYF.

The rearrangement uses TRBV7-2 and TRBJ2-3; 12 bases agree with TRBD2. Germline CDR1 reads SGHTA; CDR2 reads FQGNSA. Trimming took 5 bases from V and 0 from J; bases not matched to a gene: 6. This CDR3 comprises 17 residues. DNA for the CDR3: TGTGCCAGCAGCGAGACTAGCGGGGGATCTAGCACAGATACGCAGTATTTT. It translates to CASSETSGGSSTDTQYF.

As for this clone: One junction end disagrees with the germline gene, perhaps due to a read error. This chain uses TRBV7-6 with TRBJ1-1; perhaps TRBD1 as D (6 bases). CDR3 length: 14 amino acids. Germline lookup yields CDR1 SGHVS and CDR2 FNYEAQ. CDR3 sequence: CASSRQELNIEAFF. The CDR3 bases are TGTGCCAGCAGTCGACAGGAATTGAACATTGAAGCTTTCTTT. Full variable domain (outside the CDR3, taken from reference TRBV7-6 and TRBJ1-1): GAGVSQSPRYKVTKRGQDVALRCDPISGHVSLYWYRQALGQGPEFLTYFNYEAQQDKSGLPNDRFSAERPEGSISTLTIQRTEQRDSAMYRCASSRQELNIEAFFGQGTRLTVV.

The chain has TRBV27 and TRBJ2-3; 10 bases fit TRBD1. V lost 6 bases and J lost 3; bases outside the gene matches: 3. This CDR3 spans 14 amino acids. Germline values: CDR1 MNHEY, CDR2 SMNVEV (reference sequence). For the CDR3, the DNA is TGTGCCAGCAGCCGGGACAGGGGTACAGATACGCAGTATTTT. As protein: CASSRDRGTDTQYF.

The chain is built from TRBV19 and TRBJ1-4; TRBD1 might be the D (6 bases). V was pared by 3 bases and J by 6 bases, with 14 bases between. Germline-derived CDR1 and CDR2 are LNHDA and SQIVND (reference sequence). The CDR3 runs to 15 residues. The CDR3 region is CASSIDGQIYEKLFF. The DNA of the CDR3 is TGTGCCAGTAGTATCGACGGACAGATATATGAAAAACTGTTTTTT.

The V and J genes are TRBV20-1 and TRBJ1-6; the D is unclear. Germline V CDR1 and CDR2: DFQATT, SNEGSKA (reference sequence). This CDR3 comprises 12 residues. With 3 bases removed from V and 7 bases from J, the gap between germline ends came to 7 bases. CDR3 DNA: TGCAGTGCTAGTCAGACGAATTCACCCCTCCACTTT. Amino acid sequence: CSASQTNSPLHF.

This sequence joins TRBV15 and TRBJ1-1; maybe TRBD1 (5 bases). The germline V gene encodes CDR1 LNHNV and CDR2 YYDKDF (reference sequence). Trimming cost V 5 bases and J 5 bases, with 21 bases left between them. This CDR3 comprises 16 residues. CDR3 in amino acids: CATSVALGQGSTEAFF. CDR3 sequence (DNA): TGTGCCACCAGCGTTGCCCTTGGGCAGGGTTCGACTGAAGCTTTCTTT. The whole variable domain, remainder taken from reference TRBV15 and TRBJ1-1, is DAMVIQNPRYQVTQFGKPVTLSCSQTLNHNVMYWYQQKSSQAPKLLFHYYDKDFNNEADTPDNFQSRRPNTSFCFLDIRSPGLGDTAMYLCATSVALGQGSTEAFFGQGTRLTVV.

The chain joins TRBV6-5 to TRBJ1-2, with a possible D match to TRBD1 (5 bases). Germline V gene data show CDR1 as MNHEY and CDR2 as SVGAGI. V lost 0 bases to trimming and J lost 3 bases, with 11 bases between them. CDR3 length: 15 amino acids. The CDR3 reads CASSYSIRGDYGYTF. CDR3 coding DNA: TGTGCCAGCAGTTACTCTATACGGGGCGACTATGGCTACACCTTC.

The CDR3 here is CASLGGPNYGYTF. As DNA, the CDR3 is TGTGCCAGCCTGGGGGGGCCTAACTATGGCTACACCTTC. The chain has TRBV9 and TRBJ1-2, with a weak D call TRBD1 (6 bases). CDR1 and CDR2 from the germline V gene are SGDLS and YYNGEE. CDR3 length: 13 residues. The V end was cut by 7 bases, the J end by 0 bases, with 10 bases between. Combining the CDR3 with reference TRBV9 and TRBJ1-2 gives the whole variable domain DSGVTQTPKHLITATGQRVTLRCSPRSGDLSVYWYQQSLDQGLQFLIQYYNGEERAKGNILERFSAQQFPDLHSELNLSSLELGDSALYFCASLGGPNYGYTFGSGTRLTVV.